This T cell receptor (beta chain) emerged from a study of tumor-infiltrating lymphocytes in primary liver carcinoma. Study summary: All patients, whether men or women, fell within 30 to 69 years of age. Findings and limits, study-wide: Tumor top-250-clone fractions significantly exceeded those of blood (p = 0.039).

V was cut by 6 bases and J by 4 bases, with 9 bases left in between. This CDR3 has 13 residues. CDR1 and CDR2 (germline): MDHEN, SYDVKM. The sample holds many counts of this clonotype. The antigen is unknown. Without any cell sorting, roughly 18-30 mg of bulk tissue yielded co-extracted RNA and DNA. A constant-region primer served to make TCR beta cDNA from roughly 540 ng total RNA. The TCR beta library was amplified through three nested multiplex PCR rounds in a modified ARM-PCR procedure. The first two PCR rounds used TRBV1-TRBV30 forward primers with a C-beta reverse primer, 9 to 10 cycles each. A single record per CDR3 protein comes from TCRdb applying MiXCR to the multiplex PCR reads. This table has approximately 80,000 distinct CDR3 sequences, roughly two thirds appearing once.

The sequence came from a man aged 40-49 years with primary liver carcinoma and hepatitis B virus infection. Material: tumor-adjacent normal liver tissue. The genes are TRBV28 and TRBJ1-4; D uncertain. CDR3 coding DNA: TGTGCCAGCAGCCGCCAGGTTAATGAAAAACTGTTTTTT. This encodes CASSRQVNEKLFF. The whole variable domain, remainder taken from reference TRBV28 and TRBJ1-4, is DVKVTQSSRYLVKRTGEKVFLECVQDMDHENMFWYRQDPGLGLRLIYFSYDVKMKEKGDIPEGYSVSREKKERFSLILESASTNQTSMYLCASSRQVNEKLFFGSGTQLSVL.